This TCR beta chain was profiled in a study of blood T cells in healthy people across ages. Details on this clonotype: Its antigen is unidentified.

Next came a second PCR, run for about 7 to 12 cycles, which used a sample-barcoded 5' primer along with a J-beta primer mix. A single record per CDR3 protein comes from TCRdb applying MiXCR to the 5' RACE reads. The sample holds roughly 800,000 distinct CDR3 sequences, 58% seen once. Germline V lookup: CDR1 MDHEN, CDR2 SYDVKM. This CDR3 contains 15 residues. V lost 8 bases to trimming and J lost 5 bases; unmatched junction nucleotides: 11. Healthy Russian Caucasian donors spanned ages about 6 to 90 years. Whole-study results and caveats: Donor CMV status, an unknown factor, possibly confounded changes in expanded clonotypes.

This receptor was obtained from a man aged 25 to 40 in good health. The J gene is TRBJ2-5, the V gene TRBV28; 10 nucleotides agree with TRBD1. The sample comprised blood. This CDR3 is CASGRDRGFSETQYF. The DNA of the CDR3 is TGTGCCAGCGGCCGGGACAGGGGATTTTCGGAGACCCAGTACTTC.